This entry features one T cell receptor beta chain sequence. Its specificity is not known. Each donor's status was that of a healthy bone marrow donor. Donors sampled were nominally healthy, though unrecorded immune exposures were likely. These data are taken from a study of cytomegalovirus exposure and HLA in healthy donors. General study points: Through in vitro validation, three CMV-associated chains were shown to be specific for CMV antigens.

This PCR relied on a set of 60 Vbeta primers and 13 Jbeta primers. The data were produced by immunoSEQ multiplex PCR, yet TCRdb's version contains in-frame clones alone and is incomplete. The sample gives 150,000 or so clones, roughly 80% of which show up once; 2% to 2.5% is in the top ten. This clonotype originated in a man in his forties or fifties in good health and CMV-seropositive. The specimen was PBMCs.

The DNA for the CDR3 is TGTGCCAGCAGCCTCCGGACAGGGGCGCATGGCTACACCTTC. Translation: CASSLRTGAHGYTF. This chain uses TRBV5-6 with TRBJ1-2; TRBD1 aligns across 9 bases. Germline V gene data show CDR1 as SGHDT and CDR2 as YYEEEE. The CDR3 loop spans 14 amino acids. V gave up 4 bases and J gave up 6 bases; unmatched junction bases: 7.